Described below is a single T cell receptor (beta chain) sequence and its context. The antigen is not known. These data are taken from a study of monozygotic twins with inflammatory bowel disease. The study, taken as a whole, reports: The study found lower TCRbeta diversity (inverse Simpson) in IBD patients than in healthy co-twins.

TCRdb reprocessed the 5' RACE reads; each CDR3 protein has one entry and no DNA is given. The table lists approximately 380,000 distinct CDR3 sequences. The CDR3 spans 15 residues. In germline, CDR1 is SGHRS, CDR2 YFSETQ. Sequencing input: blood. The TCR originated in a human donor with ulcerative colitis or Crohn's disease, or a healthy co-twin of an affected twin (not recorded which). The V gene is TRBV5-1, the J gene TRBJ2-7. CDR3 in amino acids: CASSLVTGSSYEQYF.